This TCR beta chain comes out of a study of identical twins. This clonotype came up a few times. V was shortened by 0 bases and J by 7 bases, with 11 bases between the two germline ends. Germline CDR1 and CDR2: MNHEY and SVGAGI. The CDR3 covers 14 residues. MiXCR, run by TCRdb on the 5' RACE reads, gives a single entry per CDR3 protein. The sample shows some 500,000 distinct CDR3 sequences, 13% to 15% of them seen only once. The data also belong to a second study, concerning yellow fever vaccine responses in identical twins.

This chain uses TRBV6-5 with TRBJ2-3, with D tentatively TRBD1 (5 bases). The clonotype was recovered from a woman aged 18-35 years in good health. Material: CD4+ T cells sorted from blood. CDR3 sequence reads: CASSYSYGQNTQYF. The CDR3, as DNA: TGTGCCAGCAGTTACTCATACGGACAAAATACGCAGTATTTT.